This is a list of T cell receptor beta chains from one sample in a study of post-analysis software for immune sequencing data. A single record per CDR3 protein comes from TCRdb applying MiXCR to the PCR reads. The table lists hundreds of thousands of distinct CDR3 sequences, about 40% of them singletons. Input material: blood. These TCRs come from a girl aged 2 to 10 with multiple sclerosis. CDR3s include the opening cysteine and the closing phenylalanine or tryptophan. The order of the fields is clone size, V gene, D gene, J gene, CDR3 DNA, CDR3 protein. D genes are given only for firm matches. Rows give clone size only sometimes, using once, few, many, or a class for an expanded clone.

abundance: few; v_gene: TRBV12-3/TRBV12-4; d_gene: TRBD1; j_gene: TRBJ1-6; CDR3nt: TGTGCCAGCAGTTTCACTGGGACAGGGAGGAATTCACCCCTCCACTTT; CDR3aa: CASSFTGTGRNSPLHF
abundance: NA; v_gene: TRBV5-5; d_gene: TRBD2; j_gene: TRBJ2-1; CDR3nt: TGTGCCAGCAGCTTCGGGACTAGCGGGCTCTCGGGGGGGTTCTTC; CDR3aa: CASSFGTSGLSGGFF
abundance: NA; v_gene: TRBV28; d_gene: NA; j_gene: TRBJ1-5; CDR3nt: TGTGCCAGTGGGGGGTTCAGCAATCAGCCCCAGCATTTT; CDR3aa: CASGGFSNQPQHF
abundance: NA; v_gene: TRBV12-3/TRBV12-4; d_gene: NA; j_gene: TRBJ2-7; CDR3nt: TGTGCCAGCGGAGTTACACATGCCTACGAGCAGTACTTC; CDR3aa: CASGVTHAYEQYF
abundance: NA; v_gene: TRBV15; d_gene: TRBD1; j_gene: TRBJ1-4; CDR3nt: TGTGCCACCAGCGGGCACAGGGGAGGGAACGAAAAACTGTTTTTT; CDR3aa: CATSGHRGGNEKLFF
abundance: few; v_gene: TRBV3-1; d_gene: NA; j_gene: TRBJ2-7; CDR3nt: TGTGCCAGCGGCGGTTCGGACGAGCAGTACTTC; CDR3aa: CASGGSDEQYF
abundance: NA; v_gene: TRBV12-3/TRBV12-4; d_gene: NA; j_gene: TRBJ1-5; CDR3nt: TGTGCCAGCAAAGGGGGGAATCGGCCCCAGCATTTT; CDR3aa: CASKGGNRPQHF
abundance: NA; v_gene: TRBV20-1; d_gene: NA; j_gene: TRBJ2-3; CDR3nt: TGCAGTGCTAGAGCGGACGGATGGGGGGATACGCAGTATTTT; CDR3aa: CSARADGWGDTQYF
abundance: NA; v_gene: TRBV21-1; d_gene: NA; j_gene: TRBJ1-6; CDR3nt: TGTGCCAGCAGCAAAGGCCAGGGACGGATTTATAATTCACCCCTCCACTTT; CDR3aa: CASSKGQGRIYNSPLHF
abundance: NA; v_gene: TRBV15; d_gene: NA; j_gene: TRBJ2-5; CDR3nt: TGTGCCACCAGCAGAGAATACGGACTGGGACAAGAGACCCAGTACTTC; CDR3aa: CATSREYGLGQETQYF
abundance: NA; v_gene: TRBV6-1; d_gene: TRBD1; j_gene: TRBJ1-2; CDR3nt: TGTGCCAGCACCCCGGGACAGGGGGCGAGCTATGGCTACACCTTC; CDR3aa: CASTPGQGASYGYTF
abundance: few; v_gene: TRBV24-1; d_gene: TRBD2; j_gene: TRBJ2-5; CDR3nt: TGTGCCACCAGTGACCAAGGGACTAGCGGGGGTCGGGAGACCCAGTACTTC; CDR3aa: CATSDQGTSGGRETQYF
abundance: NA; v_gene: TRBV27; d_gene: NA; j_gene: TRBJ2-1; CDR3nt: TGTGCCAGCAGTCCCCGAGTCTCCTACAATGAGCAGTTCTTC; CDR3aa: CASSPRVSYNEQFF
abundance: few; v_gene: TRBV6-6; d_gene: TRBD1; j_gene: TRBJ2-5; CDR3nt: TGTGCCAGCAGTTACCGCAGGACAGGGGAGGGAGAGACCCAGTACTTC; CDR3aa: CASSYRRTGEGETQYF
abundance: few; v_gene: TRBV20-1; d_gene: TRBD2; j_gene: TRBJ2-5; CDR3nt: TGCAGTGCTAGAGATCGGGGGCGGGAGGGCCAAGAGACCCAGTACTTC; CDR3aa: CSARDRGREGQETQYF
abundance: NA; v_gene: TRBV28; d_gene: TRBD2; j_gene: TRBJ2-4; CDR3nt: TGTGCCAGCAGTCAAGTTAGCGGGATAAGCTCCAAAAACATTCAGTACTTC; CDR3aa: CASSQVSGISSKNIQYF
abundance: few; v_gene: TRBV12-3/TRBV12-4; d_gene: NA; j_gene: TRBJ2-7; CDR3nt: TGTGCCAGCACCTCCGGGACCTCCTACGAGCAGTACTTC; CDR3aa: CASTSGTSYEQYF
abundance: few; v_gene: TRBV6-5; d_gene: NA; j_gene: TRBJ2-4; CDR3nt: TGTGCCAGCAGTTACTCGACAGGGAGGGACATTCAGTACTTC; CDR3aa: CASSYSTGRDIQYF
abundance: few; v_gene: TRBV5-5; d_gene: NA; j_gene: TRBJ2-3; CDR3nt: TGTGCCAGCAGCAGCTACAGGGCAGACTCAGATACGCAGTATTTT; CDR3aa: CASSSYRADSDTQYF
abundance: many; v_gene: TRBV5-1; d_gene: TRBD2; j_gene: TRBJ2-1; CDR3nt: TGCGCCAGCAGCTCAGCGGGAGCCTACAATGAGCAGTTCTTC; CDR3aa: CASSSAGAYNEQFF
abundance: NA; v_gene: TRBV5-1; d_gene: TRBD1; j_gene: TRBJ2-6; CDR3nt: TGCGCCAGCAGCTCGAAACCCGGGACAGCCTTCTCTGGGGCCAACGTCCTGACTTTC; CDR3aa: CASSSKPGTAFSGANVLTF
abundance: few; v_gene: TRBV20-1; d_gene: TRBD1; j_gene: TRBJ1-5; CDR3nt: TGCAGTGCTAGGGCCGGACAGGGCACTCAGCCCCAGCATTTT; CDR3aa: CSARAGQGTQPQHF
abundance: NA; v_gene: TRBV4-3; d_gene: TRBD1; j_gene: TRBJ2-7; CDR3nt: TGCGTCAGCAGCCACGGGACAGGGTCCGGCTCCTACGAGCAGTACTTC; CDR3aa: CVSSHGTGSGSYEQYF
abundance: NA; v_gene: TRBV30; d_gene: TRBD1; j_gene: TRBJ1-2; CDR3nt: TGTGCCTGGGGGACAGGGAACCGAGGCTACACCTTC; CDR3aa: CAWGTGNRGYTF
abundance: few; v_gene: TRBV29-1; d_gene: NA; j_gene: TRBJ1-1; CDR3nt: TGCAGCGTTGCCCAGGGAGACACTGAAGCTTTCTTT; CDR3aa: CSVAQGDTEAFF
abundance: NA; v_gene: TRBV20-1; d_gene: NA; j_gene: TRBJ2-1; CDR3nt: TGCAGTGCTAGGAGTGTCTACAATGAGCAGTTCTTC; CDR3aa: CSARSVYNEQFF
abundance: few; v_gene: TRBV5-8; d_gene: NA; j_gene: TRBJ2-5; CDR3nt: TGTGCCAGCAGCTTGGCCGTCTTCCGAAACAGACAAGAGACCCAGTACTTC; CDR3aa: CASSLAVFRNRQETQYF
abundance: few; v_gene: TRBV7-8; d_gene: TRBD2; j_gene: TRBJ2-1; CDR3nt: TGTGCCAGCACGGGCGGGGGGGCCTATTCCCATGAGCAGTTCTTC; CDR3aa: CASTGGGAYSHEQFF